These T cell receptor beta chains were read from a single sample in a study of T cell responses to AZD1222 COVID-19 vaccine. Clones were sequenced by immunoSEQ multiplex PCR, and TCRdb holds only the in-frame ones, with some missing. The sample yields tens of thousands of clones, 90% to 95% seen once. The material sequenced was peripheral blood, taken 28 days after the second AZD1222 dose. The source of these receptors is an adult who received the AZD1222 COVID-19 vaccine. Both conserved end residues are part of each CDR3. The order of the fields is CDR3 DNA, CDR3 protein, clone size, D gene, J gene, V gene. D genes are given only for firm matches. Part of the rows lack a size; the others show once, few, many or a class for expanded clones.

TGTGCCAGTACCCCGACCGGGGATAGCAATCAGCCCCAGCATTTT | CASTPTGDSNQPQHF | NA | NA | TRBJ1-5 | TRBV19
TGTGCCAGCAGTTATACGACTAGCGGAGATACGCAGTATTTT | CASSYTTSGDTQYF | NA | TRBD2 | TRBJ2-3 | TRBV6-5
TGTGCCAGCTCACCGGGGGTGGCGGATGAAGCTTTCTTT | CASSPGVADEAFF | NA | NA | TRBJ1-1 | TRBV18
TGTGCCAGCAGCGCGACAGGAAGCTCTGGAAACACCATATATTTT | CASSATGSSGNTIYF | NA | NA | TRBJ1-3 | TRBV9
TGTGCCAGCAGTGAAGCGCGGTACGAAGCTTTCTTT | CASSEARYEAFF | NA | NA | TRBJ1-1 | TRBV2
TGTGCCAGCAGCTTAGCGGGACTAAGGACCACCGGGGAGCTGTTTTTT | CASSLAGLRTTGELFF | NA | TRBD2 | TRBJ2-2 | TRBV7-9
TGTGCCAGCAGTTTTGGAGGCCAGCCCCAGCATTTT | CASSFGGQPQHF | NA | NA | TRBJ1-5 | TRBV28
TGTGCCATCAGTGATTCCGGGGGCTCTAGAAACACCATATATTTT | CAISDSGGSRNTIYF | NA | NA | TRBJ1-3 | TRBV10-3
TGTGCCAGCAGTGAAGGGACTAGCGGAGAAGAGACCCAGTACTTC | CASSEGTSGEETQYF | NA | TRBD2 | TRBJ2-5 | TRBV2
TGTGCCAGCAGCCCCTCGGGTCAGGGTTCGGTTATTAACTATGGCTACACCTTC | CASSPSGQGSVINYGYTF | NA | NA | TRBJ1-2 | TRBV9
TGCGCCAGCAGCTTGGCAGGGGGACAGGCATTCTACGAGCAGTACTTC | CASSLAGGQAFYEQYF | NA | TRBD1 | TRBJ2-7 | TRBV5-1
TGTGCCAGCAGTCTGACCCTGAACACTGAAGCTTTCTTT | CASSLTLNTEAFF | NA | NA | TRBJ1-1 | TRBV12-3/TRBV12-4
TGTGCCAGCAGTTTTACAGGGGGCGGTTTCAATGAGCAGTTCTTC | CASSFTGGGFNEQFF | NA | TRBD1 | TRBJ2-1 | TRBV6-5
TGTGCCAGCAGTGATGAGGGCAGGTTCGGCTACGAGCAGTACTTC | CASSDEGRFGYEQYF | NA | NA | TRBJ2-7 | TRBV25-1
TGTGCCAGCAGCTTAGTTGGGGGGGCTGAAGCTTTCTTT | CASSLVGGAEAFF | NA | NA | TRBJ1-1 | TRBV7-8
TGTGCCAGCAGCGTAGGGGACAGGGGATCTGGGGCCAACGTCCTGACTTTC | CASSVGDRGSGANVLTF | NA | TRBD1 | TRBJ2-6 | TRBV9
TGCGCCAGCAGCTTGTCGATAGCGGGGGCCTTAATCACAGATACGCAGTATTTT | CASSLSIAGALITDTQYF | NA | TRBD2 | TRBJ2-3 | TRBV5-1
TGTGCCAGCAGCGTAGTGGGGAACACCGGGGAGCTGTTTTTT | CASSVVGNTGELFF | NA | NA | TRBJ2-2 | TRBV9
TGTGCCAGCAGCTTAGCGGAGGGTTTAAGCAATCAGCCCCAGCATTTT | CASSLAEGLSNQPQHF | once | NA | TRBJ1-5 | TRBV7-8
TGTGCCAGCAGCTTCTCGTTGACAGATCGCTACACCTTC | CASSFSLTDRYTF | NA | NA | TRBJ1-2 | TRBV7-2
TGTGCCAGCAGCTCTCAAACAGGGGGACTCAACACTGAAGCTTTCTTT | CASSSQTGGLNTEAFF | NA | TRBD1 | TRBJ1-1 | TRBV11-2
TGTGCCAGCAGCTTGGACAGGGACACTGAAGCTTTCTTT | CASSLDRDTEAFF | NA | TRBD1 | TRBJ1-1 | TRBV11-2
TGCGCCAGCAGCTTGGTAGTCAGCCCCTACGAGCAGTACTTC | CASSLVVSPYEQYF | few | NA | TRBJ2-7 | TRBV5-1
TGTGCCAGCAGTTTCCAAAATCAGCCCCAGCATTTT | CASSFQNQPQHF | once | NA | TRBJ1-5 | TRBV6-6
TGTGCCACCAGCAGGGTCCTACCCTCAACTAATGAAAAACTGTTTTTT | CATSRVLPSTNEKLFF | NA | NA | TRBJ1-4 | TRBV15
TGTGCCAGCAGCTTGGCGGTCACATCCTACGAGCAGTACTTC | CASSLAVTSYEQYF | NA | NA | TRBJ2-7 | TRBV5-5
TGTGCCTGCCGGGGAGGGGGACGGGATACGCAGTATTTT | CACRGGGRDTQYF | NA | NA | TRBJ2-3 | TRBV30
TGTGCCAGTGCCCGGGACGGCTACGAGCAGTACTTC | CASARDGYEQYF | NA | NA | TRBJ2-7 | TRBV7-9
TGTGCCAGCAGTTTCCCAGCGGGGGTGGGAGATACGCAGTATTTT | CASSFPAGVGDTQYF | NA | TRBD2 | TRBJ2-3 | TRBV28
TGCAGCGTTGGGTGGGACAGGGAGACCCAGTACTTC | CSVGWDRETQYF | NA | TRBD1 | TRBJ2-5 | TRBV29-1
TGTGCCAGCAGCCAAGAGAGGGCTAGCGGGGGTGTCCGGTTCTTC | CASSQERASGGVRFF | NA | TRBD2 | TRBJ2-1 | TRBV3-1/TRBV3-2
TGCGCCAGCAGCTTGGCTCTAGAGACAGATACGCAGTATTTT | CASSLALETDTQYF | NA | NA | TRBJ2-3 | TRBV5-1
TGTGCCAGCAGCAGCGATTTTAGCTACACCTTC | CASSSDFSYTF | NA | NA | TRBJ1-2 | TRBV3-1/TRBV3-2
TGTGCCAGCAGCTTAGATCCAGTCATGAACACTGAAGCTTTCTTT | CASSLDPVMNTEAFF | NA | NA | TRBJ1-1 | TRBV7-8
TGTGCCAGCAGCCAAGAAGGACAGGGCGGGGGGGCCGACGAGCAGTACTTC | CASSQEGQGGGADEQYF | NA | NA | TRBJ2-7 | TRBV4-2
TGTGCCAGCAGTTTACTGAATCAGCCCCAGCATTTT | CASSLLNQPQHF | NA | NA | TRBJ1-5 | TRBV28
TGTGCCACCAGCAGAGGCCTAGCGGGGGGCCCAGATACGCAGTATTTT | CATSRGLAGGPDTQYF | NA | TRBD2 | TRBJ2-3 | TRBV15
TGTGCCAGTAGTCCATCACACTATGGCTACACCTTC | CASSPSHYGYTF | once | NA | TRBJ1-2 | TRBV19
TGTGCCACCAGTGGCCGGGACAGAGAAAATAAGCCCCAGCATTTT | CATSGRDRENKPQHF | NA | TRBD1 | TRBJ1-5 | TRBV24-1
TGTGCCAGCAGTTTGTTGCGGGGGGGCCCGAGCGGGGAGCTGTTTTTT | CASSLLRGGPSGELFF | NA | TRBD2 | TRBJ2-2 | TRBV28
TGTGCCAGCAGAACTACGGTTGGGGACTATGGCTACACCTTC | CASRTTVGDYGYTF | NA | NA | TRBJ1-2 | TRBV5-4
TGTGCCAGCAAGAGTCCACAAAATTCACCCCTCCACTTT | CASKSPQNSPLHF | few | NA | TRBJ1-6 | TRBV28
TGTGCCAGCCGGCCGACCGGGACAGACGAGCAGTACTTC | CASRPTGTDEQYF | NA | TRBD1 | TRBJ2-7 | TRBV6-6
TGCGCCAGCAGCCAGCAGACAGGGGGCCTATACGAGCAGTACTTC | CASSQQTGGLYEQYF | NA | TRBD1 | TRBJ2-7 | TRBV4-1
TGCAGCGCTTCCGGGACAGGGCGGTACGAGCAGTACTTC | CSASGTGRYEQYF | NA | TRBD1 | TRBJ2-7 | TRBV29-1
TGTGCCACCAGCAGAGGCCAGCGGGGGTTGGAGGAGCAGTACTTC | CATSRGQRGLEEQYF | NA | TRBD2 | TRBJ2-7 | TRBV15
TGTGCCAGCAGCGTATTTGGTGGGACTGGGTCTGGAAACACCATATATTTT | CASSVFGGTGSGNTIYF | NA | NA | TRBJ1-3 | TRBV9
TGCAGCGTTGAGGTACAGGACTGGGTGCAGTTCTTC | CSVEVQDWVQFF | NA | NA | TRBJ2-1 | TRBV29-1
TGTGCCAGCTCACCGGTTTTAGCAGGAGATACGCAGTATTTT | CASSPVLAGDTQYF | NA | NA | TRBJ2-3 | TRBV18
TGTGCCAGCAGCGCCCCGTTACAGGGCGTACCGATTCATCAGCCCCAGCATTTT | CASSAPLQGVPIHQPQHF | once | NA | TRBJ1-5 | TRBV9
TGTGCCAGCAGCTTGGACCCCGACGAGAACTACGAGCAGTACTTC | CASSLDPDENYEQYF | NA | NA | TRBJ2-7 | TRBV5-6
TGTGCCAGCAGCGTTAATTGGATTAATTCACCCCTCCACTTT | CASSVNWINSPLHF | NA | NA | TRBJ1-6 | TRBV9
TGCAGCGACGGGATAGGGGTCGCAGATACGCAGTATTTT | CSDGIGVADTQYF | NA | NA | TRBJ2-3 | TRBV29-1
TGTGCCAGCAGCCCGAGACTAGCGGGGCTTGGGAGTGAGCAGTTCTTC | CASSPRLAGLGSEQFF | NA | TRBD2 | TRBJ2-1 | TRBV9
TGCAGCGTCCCGGGCCCTGAAGCTTTCTTT | CSVPGPEAFF | NA | NA | TRBJ1-1 | TRBV29-1
TGTGCCAGCAGCACGGGACTAGGATCGTACAATGAGCAGTTCTTC | CASSTGLGSYNEQFF | NA | TRBD2 | TRBJ2-1 | TRBV11-1
TGTGCCAGCAGCTTACCCAGCACAGATACGCAGTATTTT | CASSLPSTDTQYF | NA | NA | TRBJ2-3 | TRBV7-2
TGTGCCAGCAGCGTCAACCCGAGGGGACTAGCGGGGGGAAATGAGCAGTTCTTC | CASSVNPRGLAGGNEQFF | once | TRBD2 | TRBJ2-1 | TRBV9
TGTGCCAGCAGCAGAGAGGGTATATTTGCAGCTTTCTTT | CASSREGIFAAFF | NA | NA | TRBJ1-1 | TRBV7-9
TGTGCCAGCAGTCCGCCTGGGACAGGGAGTTACGAGCAGTACTTC | CASSPPGTGSYEQYF | NA | TRBD1 | TRBJ2-7 | TRBV6-2/TRBV6-3